The TCR beta chain described here comes from a study of cytotoxic CD8 clonotypes in ibrutinib-treated CLL. On the study more broadly: The patient breakdown showed about ten relapsed/refractory and about 16 treatment-naive cases, with under 18 IGHV unmutated. Among responders, roughly 25 were partial and 2 complete; after median roughly 68 months, about 15 stayed remitted and around twelve progressed. General observations from the study: Once treatment began, public clonotypes, which were uncommon, contracted or stayed stable.

In the case of this clone: Its antigen is undetermined.

TCRdb's copy holds only in-frame clones and misses some; the assay was immunoSEQ multiplex PCR. Of about 330,000 clones in the sample, roughly 67% are singletons; the top ten hold roughly 6%. This TCR came from a human donor with chronic lymphocytic leukemia. The sequenced sample was PBMCs, obtained after 36 months of ibrutinib treatment.

The CDR3 spells CASLDRGESNTEAFF. In nucleotides, the CDR3 is TGCGCCAGCCTTGACAGGGGGGAATCGAACACTGAAGCTTTCTTT. The V call is TRBV10-2, the J call TRBJ1-1; 9 bases align to TRBD1. CDR1 WSHSY and CDR2 SAAADI come from the germline V gene. The trim removed 8 bases at V and 1 base at J, leaving 8 bases unmatched. The CDR3 has 15 amino acids.